This T cell receptor beta chain appears in the sequencing data of a study of T cell responses to AZD1222 COVID-19 vaccine. Assay used: immunoSEQ multiplex PCR; TCRdb lists only in-frame clones, some missing. The data hold 150,000 to 200,000 clones, with around 92% observed a single time. The sample was peripheral blood, taken on day 0 of AZD1222 vaccination. The receptor was derived from an adult in good health.

CDR3 loop: CASSHGQGILEEQYF. As DNA, the CDR3 is TGTGCCAGCAGCCATGGGCAGGGAATTCTTGAAGAGCAGTACTTC. This chain joins TRBV5-6 and TRBJ2-7; TRBD1 might be the D (5 bases). Germline CDR1 and CDR2: SGHDT and YYEEEE. V lost 4 bases and J 7 bases, leaving 21 bases between the germline ends. The CDR3 is 15 amino acids.